The clone carrying this TCR beta chain was observed a handful of times. No antigen is known for it. No DNA is shown, since the ends of the CDR3 on it are uncertain; the CDR3 is the one TCRdb lists. A universal primer site was added by template switching, and unique molecular identifiers were carried by the cDNA. TCRdb ran MiXCR on the 5' RACE reads and lists one entry per CDR3 protein. The sample has about 280,000 distinct CDR3 sequences; about 8% are singletons. This sample was taken from a study of identical twins. Study observations and caveats: Whereas memory repertoires showed no such difference, abundant cord blood beta clonotypes carried fewer insertions.

Germline CDR1 and CDR2: SGHDN and FVKESK. Counting both end residues, the CDR3 totals 20 amino acids. This sample also appeared in a second study, on yellow fever vaccine responses in identical twins. From that second work: Twin vaccine T cell responses reportedly seemed partly convergent, partly personalized.

The rearrangement links TRBV14 to TRBJ2-3. The material sequenced was memory (CD45RO+) T cells sorted from blood. This TCR was recovered from a woman aged 18-29 years in good health. The CDR3 loop reads CASSQVTSVLQWVCSDTQYF.